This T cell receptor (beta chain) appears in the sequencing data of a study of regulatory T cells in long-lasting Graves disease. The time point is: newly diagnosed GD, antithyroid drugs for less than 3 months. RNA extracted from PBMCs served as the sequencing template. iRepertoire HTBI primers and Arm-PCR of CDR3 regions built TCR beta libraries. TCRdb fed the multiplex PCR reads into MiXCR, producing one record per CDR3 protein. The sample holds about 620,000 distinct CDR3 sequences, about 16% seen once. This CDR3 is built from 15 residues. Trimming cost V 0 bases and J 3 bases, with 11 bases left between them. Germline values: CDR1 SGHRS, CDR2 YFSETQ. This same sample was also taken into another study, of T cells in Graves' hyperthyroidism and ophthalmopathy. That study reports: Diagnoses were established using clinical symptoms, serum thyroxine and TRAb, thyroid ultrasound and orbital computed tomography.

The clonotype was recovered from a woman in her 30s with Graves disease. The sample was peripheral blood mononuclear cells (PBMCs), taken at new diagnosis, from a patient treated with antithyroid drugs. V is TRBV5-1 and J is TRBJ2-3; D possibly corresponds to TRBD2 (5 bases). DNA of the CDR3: TGCGCCAGCAGCTTGGTCGGGGTATTAACAGATACGCAGTATTTT. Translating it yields CASSLVGVLTDTQYF.